This T cell receptor beta chain was documented in a study of OX40 agonist ivuxolimab in advanced cancers. Details on this clone: The antigen remains undetermined.

The protocol was immunoSEQ multiplex PCR, while the TCRdb copy is restricted to in-frame clones and leaves out a portion. Seen here are 60,000 to 75,000 clones, approximately 89% observed once, and the top ten hold around 5%. The CDR3 totals 15 residues. Per germline, CDR1 GTSNPN and CDR2 SVGIG (reference sequence). Trimming stripped 5 bases from V and 4 bases from J, with 20 bases between. Points from the study as a whole: Researchers did not determine the expanded peripheral T cells' antigen specificity.

Specimen: CD4+ or CD8+ T cells sorted from blood, collected in a trial of the OX40 agonist ivuxolimab. The source is an adult with an advanced solid tumor such as melanoma, head and neck, liver or kidney cancer. The V call is TRBV30, the J call TRBJ1-2, with a possible D match to TRBD1 (6 bases). This chain's CDR3 is CAWSRDTASSYGYTF. DNA of the CDR3: TGTGCCTGGTCCCGGGACACAGCCTCTAGCTATGGCTACACCTTC.